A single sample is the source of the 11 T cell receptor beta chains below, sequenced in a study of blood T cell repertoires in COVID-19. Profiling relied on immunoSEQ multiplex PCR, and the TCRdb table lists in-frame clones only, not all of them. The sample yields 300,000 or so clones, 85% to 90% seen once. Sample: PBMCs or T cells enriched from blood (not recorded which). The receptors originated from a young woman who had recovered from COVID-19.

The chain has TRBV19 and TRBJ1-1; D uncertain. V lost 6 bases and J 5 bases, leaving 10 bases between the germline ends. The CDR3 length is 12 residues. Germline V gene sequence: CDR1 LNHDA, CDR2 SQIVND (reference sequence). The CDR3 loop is CASRGSRTEAFF. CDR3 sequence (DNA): TGTGCCAGTAGGGGGAGTCGGACTGAAGCTTTCTTT.

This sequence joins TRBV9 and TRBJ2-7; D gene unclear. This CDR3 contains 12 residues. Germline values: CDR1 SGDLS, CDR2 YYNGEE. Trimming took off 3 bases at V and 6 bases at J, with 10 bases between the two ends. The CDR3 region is CASSDHGSEQYF. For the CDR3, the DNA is TGTGCCAGCAGCGACCATGGTAGCGAGCAGTACTTC.

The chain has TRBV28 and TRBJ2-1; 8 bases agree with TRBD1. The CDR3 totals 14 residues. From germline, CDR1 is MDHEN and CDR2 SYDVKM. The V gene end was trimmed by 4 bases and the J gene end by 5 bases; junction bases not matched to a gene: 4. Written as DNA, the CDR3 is TGTGCCAGCAGTTGGACAGGGAGCAACAATGAGCAGTTCTTC. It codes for CASSWTGSNNEQFF.

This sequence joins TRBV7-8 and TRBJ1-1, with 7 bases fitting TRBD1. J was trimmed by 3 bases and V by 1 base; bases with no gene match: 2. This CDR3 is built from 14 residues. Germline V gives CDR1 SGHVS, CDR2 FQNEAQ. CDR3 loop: CASSLEGAYTEAFF. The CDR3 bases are TGTGCCAGCAGCTTAGAGGGGGCTTACACTGAAGCTTTCTTT.

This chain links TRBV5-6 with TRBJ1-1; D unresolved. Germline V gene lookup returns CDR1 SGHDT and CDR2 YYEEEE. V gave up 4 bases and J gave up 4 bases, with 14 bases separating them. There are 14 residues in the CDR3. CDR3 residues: CASSLLQSTTEAFF. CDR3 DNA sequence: TGTGCCAGCAGCCTCCTACAGAGTACCACTGAAGCTTTCTTT.

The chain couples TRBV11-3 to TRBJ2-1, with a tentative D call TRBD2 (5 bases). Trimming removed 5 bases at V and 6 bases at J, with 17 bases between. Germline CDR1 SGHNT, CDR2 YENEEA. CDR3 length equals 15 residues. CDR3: CASSRGFAVANEQFF. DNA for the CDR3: TGTGCCAGCAGCAGAGGGTTTGCGGTCGCCAATGAGCAGTTCTTC.

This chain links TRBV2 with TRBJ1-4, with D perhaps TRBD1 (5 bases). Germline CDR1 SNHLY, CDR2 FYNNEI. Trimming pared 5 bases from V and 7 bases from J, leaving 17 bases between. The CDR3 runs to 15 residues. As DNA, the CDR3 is TGTGCCAGCAGTTCTCAGGGTTTAAATCTTGAAAAACTGTTTTTT. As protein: CASSSQGLNLEKLFF.

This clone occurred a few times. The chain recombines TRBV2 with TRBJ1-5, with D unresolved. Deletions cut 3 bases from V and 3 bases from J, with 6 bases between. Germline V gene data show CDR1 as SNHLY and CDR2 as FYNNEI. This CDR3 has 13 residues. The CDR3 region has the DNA TGTGCCAGCAGTGAGGAGGCCAATCAGCCCCAGCATTTT. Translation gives CASSEEANQPQHF.

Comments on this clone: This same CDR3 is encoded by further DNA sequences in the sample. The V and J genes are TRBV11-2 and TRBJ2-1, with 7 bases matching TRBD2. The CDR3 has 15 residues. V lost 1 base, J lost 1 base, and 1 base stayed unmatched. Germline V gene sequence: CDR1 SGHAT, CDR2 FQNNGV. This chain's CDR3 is CASSLGGSSYNEQFF. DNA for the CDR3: TGTGCCAGCAGCTTAGGCGGGAGTTCCTACAATGAGCAGTTCTTC.

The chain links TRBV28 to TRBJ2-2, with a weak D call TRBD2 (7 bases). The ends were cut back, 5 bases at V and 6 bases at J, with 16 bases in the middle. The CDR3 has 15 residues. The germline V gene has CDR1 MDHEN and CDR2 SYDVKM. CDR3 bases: TGTGCCAGCAGTACACAGGGAGGGGCCCCCGGGGAGCTGTTTTTT. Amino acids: CASSTQGGAPGELFF.

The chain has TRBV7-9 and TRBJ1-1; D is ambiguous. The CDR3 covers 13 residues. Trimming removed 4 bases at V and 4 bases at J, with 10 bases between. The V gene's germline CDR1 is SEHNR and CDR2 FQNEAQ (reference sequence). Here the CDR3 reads CASSSSRGTEAFF. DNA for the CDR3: TGTGCCAGCAGCTCCTCCCGGGGCACTGAAGCTTTCTTT.